This T cell receptor beta chain derives from a study of OX40 agonist ivuxolimab in advanced cancers. Sequencing used immunoSEQ multiplex PCR; TCRdb keeps in-frame clones, though not all of them. This table has 73,000 or so clones, around nine tenths appearing once. The CDR3 contains 15 residues. With V trimmed by 1 base and J by 5 bases, 5 bases remained unmatched. Germline V lookup: CDR1 SEHNR, CDR2 FQNEAQ (reference sequence). This chain connects TRBV7-9 to TRBJ2-1; 7 positions match TRBD2. The receptor was isolated from an adult with an advanced solid tumor such as melanoma, head and neck, liver or kidney cancer. This specimen consisted of CD4+ or CD8+ T cells sorted from blood, obtained in a trial of the OX40 agonist ivuxolimab. CDR3 protein: CASSLVAGAHNEQFF. The DNA for the CDR3 is TGTGCCAGCAGCTTAGTTGCGGGAGCCCACAATGAGCAGTTCTTC.